This TCR beta chain is from a study of T cell changes during pregnancy in multiple sclerosis. TCRdb's table, derived via immunoSEQ multiplex PCR, lists solely in-frame clones and lacks some. Among fewer than 85,000 clones, approximately 90% were seen once, and the ten largest hold 1.9%. V was cut by 3 bases and J by 14 bases, with 14 bases left in between. CDR1 is SNHLY, CDR2 FYNNEI, per germline. The CDR3 contains 13 residues. The chain carries TRBV2 and TRBJ1-6, with D hard to call. The sequence was obtained from a female donor with multiple sclerosis, enrolled in a pregnancy study. Specimen: peripheral blood, collected before pregnancy. The CDR3 DNA sequence: TGTGCCAGCAGTGACGACCGGGAAACCGCCCTCCACTTT. It yields the protein CASSDDRETALHF.